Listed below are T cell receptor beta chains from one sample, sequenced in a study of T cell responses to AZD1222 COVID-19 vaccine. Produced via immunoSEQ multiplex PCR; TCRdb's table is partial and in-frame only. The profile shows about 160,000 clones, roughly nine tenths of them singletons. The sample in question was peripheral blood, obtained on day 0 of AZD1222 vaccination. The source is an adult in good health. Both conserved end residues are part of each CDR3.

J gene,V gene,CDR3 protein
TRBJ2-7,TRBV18,CASSPTGTVDEQYF
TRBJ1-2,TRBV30,CAWSVLTDYGYTF
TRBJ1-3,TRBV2,CASSEASGSGNTIYF
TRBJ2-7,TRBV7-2,CASSPSRTSYEQYF
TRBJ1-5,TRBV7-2,CASSVDRNQPQHF
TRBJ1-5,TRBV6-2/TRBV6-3,CASSYDIRFQPQHF
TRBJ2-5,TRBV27,CASSLRTGQETQYF
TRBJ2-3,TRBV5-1,CASSSSGASTDTQYF
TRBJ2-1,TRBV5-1,CASSFGRGDEFF
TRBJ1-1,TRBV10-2,CASSDRLALNTEAFF
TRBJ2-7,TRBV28,CASSLWTKYRGFHSGYEQYF
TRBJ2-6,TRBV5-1,CASSRDRGRGSGANVLTF
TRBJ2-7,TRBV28,CASRGRAHSYEQYF
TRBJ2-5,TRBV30,CAWSGDRGRQETQYF
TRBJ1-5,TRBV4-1,CASSLLRGTGGYSNQPQHF
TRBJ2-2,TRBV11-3,CASSLWQFDKSNTGELFF
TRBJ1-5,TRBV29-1,CSVGGGGGNQPQHF
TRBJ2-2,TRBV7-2,CASSLEVGELFF
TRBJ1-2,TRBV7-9,CASSLGGQGAFLGYTF
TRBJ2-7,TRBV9,CASSPPGQEDEQYF
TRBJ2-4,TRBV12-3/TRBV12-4,CASRGQEKNIQYF
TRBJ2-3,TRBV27,CASSHRQAGTDTQYF
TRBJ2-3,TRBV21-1,CASSKVRGPHTDTQYF
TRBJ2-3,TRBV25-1,CASTRGTDTQYF
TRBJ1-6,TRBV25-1,CASSEGTGYYNSPLHF
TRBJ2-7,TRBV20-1,CSARSAGGEHF
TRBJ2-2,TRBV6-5,CASSYSREVGELFF
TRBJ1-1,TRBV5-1,CASSSQGFTTEAFF
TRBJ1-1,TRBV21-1,CASSSSGQDRNTEAFF
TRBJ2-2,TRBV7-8,CASSLRAAGELFF